This section outlines one TCR beta chain sequence together with its context. The antigen is not known. Each TRB cDNA library was prepared by 5' RACE (with UMI labels). TCRdb processed the 5' RACE reads again and assigns one entry to each CDR3 protein, with no DNA. Here the sample table reports around 81,000 distinct CDR3 sequences. These data belong to a study of CXCR3-negative and CXCR3-positive naive CD8 T cells. Across the whole study: The total count of TRB reads reached 110 million to 150 million, and each library contributed about 1.5 +/- 0.3 million. Study outcomes and limitations: CXCR3-positive naive cells carried more hydrophobic TRB CDR3s than CXCR3-negative naive cells did. Diversity proved comparably high across both naive subsets and much lower in memory CD8+ cells. Similar TRBV-TRBJ usage characterized naive CXCR3-negative and CXCR3-positive cells; memory cells differed.

The germline V gene has CDR1 SQVTM and CDR2 ANQGSEA. This CDR3 is 15 amino acids long. The receptor comes from a human donor in good health. Some clones in this sample may be carry-over from other donors' samples. This chain connects TRBV29-1 to TRBJ2-7; absent DNA, TCRdb's TRBD2 call cannot be checked. Sequencing was carried out using naive CXCR3- CD8+ T cells from blood. Noted subset: CD45RO-CCR7+CD27+CD95- naive CD8+ T cells lacking CXCR3 (TNR3-). The CDR3 here is CSVGGDANEPYEQYF.